Below, 10 T cell receptor beta chains from the same sample are listed, as sequenced in a study of T cells in tumors after PD-1 blockade. Profiling relied on immunoSEQ multiplex PCR, and the TCRdb table lists in-frame clones only, not all of them. The sample contains some 18,000 clones, 81% of which appear only once. The material was PBMCs, obtained after anti-PD-1 therapy. Source of these receptors: a human donor with advanced basal cell or squamous cell carcinoma (not recorded which).

This chain connects TRBV28 to TRBJ2-1, with 10 positions matching TRBD2. With V trimmed by 5 bases and J by 6 bases, 7 bases remained unmatched. CDR1 is MDHEN, CDR2 SYDVKM, per germline. This CDR3 has 15 amino acids. The CDR3 nucleotides are TGTGCCAGCAGTCACGGACTAGCGGACTCCAATGAGCAGTTCTTC. It specifies CASSHGLADSNEQFF.

This clone was found once. The rearrangement links TRBV5-1 to TRBJ2-3, with 11 bases identical to TRBD2. After removal of 4 bases from V and 6 bases from J, the junction contained 10 bases not matched to a gene. The CDR3 is 16 residues long. Germline lookup yields CDR1 SGHRS and CDR2 YFSETQ. CDR3 in DNA: TGCGCCAGCAGCGTAACCGGGACTAGCGGTAGGGATACGCAGTATTTT. Its translation is CASSVTGTSGRDTQYF.

V and J are TRBV2 and TRBJ2-1; D may be TRBD2 (5 bases). With 5 bases removed from V and 6 bases from J, the gap between germline ends came to 8 bases. In germline, CDR1 is SNHLY, CDR2 FYNNEI. There are 12 residues in the CDR3. The CDR3 spells CASSFGVNEQFF. Written as DNA, the CDR3 is TGTGCCAGCAGTTTCGGGGTCAATGAGCAGTTCTTC.

Written as DNA, the CDR3 is TGTGCCAGCAGCCAAGATAGGGGGAGCTCCTACAATGAGCAGTTCTTC. Protein sequence: CASSQDRGSSYNEQFF. The chain uses TRBV4-2 and TRBJ2-1, with D maybe TRBD1 (6 bases). CDR1 and CDR2 (germline): LGHNA, YNFKEQ. The V end lost 0 bases, the J end lost 0 bases, and 9 bases lay between the germline ends. This CDR3 region has 16 residues.

The genes are TRBV29-1 and TRBJ2-5, with TRBD1 as a possible D gene (7 bases). The germline gives CDR1 SQVTM, CDR2 ANQGSEA. V dropped 7 bases and J dropped 4 bases, with 19 bases sitting between them. This CDR3 has 14 residues. The DNA for the CDR3 is TGCAGCGCTCCCCCTGGAGGGGGCAGAGAGACCCAGTACTTC. Translation: CSAPPGGGRETQYF.

V is TRBV24-1 and J is TRBJ2-7, with 9 bases that match TRBD1. J lost 2 bases, V lost 5 bases, and 6 bases had no gene match. This CDR3 has 15 amino acids. The germline CDR1 and CDR2 sequences are KGHDR and SFDVKD. The CDR3 loop is CATSGGGQGTYEQYF. For the CDR3, the DNA is TGTGCCACCAGTGGGGGAGGACAGGGGACCTACGAGCAGTACTTC.

The chain joins TRBV15 to TRBJ2-2; D is unresolved. The CDR3 runs 12 residues. The V and J ends lost 6 bases and 8 bases respectively, with 10 bases between them. CDR1 and CDR2 from the germline V gene are LNHNV and YYDKDF (reference sequence). CDR3 loop: CATRQRRGELFF. Written as DNA, the CDR3 is TGTGCCACCAGGCAACGGAGAGGGGAGCTGTTTTTT.

This clone was picked up a small number of times. CDR3 loop: CASSIQGAYNEQFF. The CDR3 DNA follows: TGTGCCAGTAGTATACAGGGGGCTTACAATGAGCAGTTCTTC. V usage is TRBV19 and J usage is TRBJ2-1; TRBD1 matches at 8 bases. Germline V lookup: CDR1 LNHDA, CDR2 SQIVND (reference sequence). J gave up 4 bases and V 2 bases, and 1 base lay outside the gene matches. The CDR3 is made up of 14 amino acids. The full variable domain, rest sourced from reference TRBV19 and TRBJ2-1, is DGGITQSPKYLFRKEGQNVTLSCEQNLNHDAMYWYRQDPGQGLRLIYYSQIVNDFQKGDIAEGYSVSREKKESFPLTVTSAQKNPTAFYLCASSIQGAYNEQFFGPGTRLTVL.

The chain joins TRBV24-1 to TRBJ2-5, with TRBD2 matching over 11 bases. The V gene end was trimmed by 3 bases and the J gene end by 5 bases; junction bases not matched to a gene: 13. The CDR3 contains 18 residues. In germline, CDR1 is KGHDR, CDR2 SFDVKD. The CDR3 region is CATSDVGTSGARQETQYF. CDR3 bases: TGTGCCACCAGTGATGTAGGGACTAGCGGAGCCCGCCAGGAGACCCAGTACTTC.

The chain couples TRBV4-2 to TRBJ1-1; a weak D match, TRBD1 (6 bases). V was pared by 0 bases and J by 2 bases, with 16 bases between. The germline gives CDR1 LGHNA, CDR2 YNFKEQ. This CDR3 comprises 17 residues. CDR3 amino acids: CASSQDIRGQINTEAFF. The CDR3 nucleotides read TGTGCCAGCAGCCAAGATATTAGAGGACAGATTAACACTGAAGCTTTCTTT.